This T cell receptor beta chain is drawn from a study of T cells in tumors after PD-1 blockade (dated by TCRdb to about 2019). For context, the study as a whole: Patients with prior checkpoint blockade, systemic immunosuppressant use, or recent radiotherapy or other anti-cancer therapy within 4 weeks were excluded. On average, peripheral blood samples had more than 90,000 TCR templates (range about 23,000-290,000) and roughly 35,000 unique clonotypes. Clinical response was assessed using RECIST version 1.1. Paired single-cell RNA and TCR sequencing was performed on site-matched tumors from BCC or SCC patients before and after anti-PD-1 therapy. While on anti-PD-1 treatment, some of the patients also continued taking daily vismodegib 150 mg. Bulk TCR sequencing was performed on more than nine peripheral blood samples from 5 patients to compare blood and tumor clonotypes. Patients were treated with either pembrolizumab 200 mg every 3 weeks or cemiplimab 350 mg every 2 weeks. The paper's findings and limits, for the study overall: The source of novel T cell clones was not identified, and lymphoid organs or rare unexpanded clones within the tumor or the tumor periphery could be included among the possible sources. Around two fifths of TCR clonotypes from the tumor were detected in blood, and certain novel exhausted tumor clones were present in blood collected before treatment, which suggests recruitment from the periphery.

Deep TCRbeta sequencing was performed with the immunoSEQ platform. Regarding the original processing steps: Only productive rearrangements were exported from the immunoSEQ Analyzer for further analysis. T cell phenotypes were assigned to bulk TCRbeta clonotypes by matching to single-cell RNA+TCR-seq clones sharing the same TCRbeta sequence. Using bulk TCR sequencing data, clone enrichment in tumor was calculated by dividing a clone's tumor frequency by the same clone's PBMC frequency. GLIPH was used to sort TCRs into specificity groups, which are clusters of distinct TCRs that likely recognize common antigens through shared CDR3 motifs. TCRdb retrieved this table from immuneACCESS and kept in-frame rearrangements only. Not all clones are present; in checked studies, unresolved V genes account for under half, and no reason is known for the remainder. The V and J calls and clone size were taken over from that table, and D and trimming were inferred from the DNA. For this sample the table gives about 20,000 clones, of which approximately 78% were detected only once. Roughly 25% of the sample lies in the top ten.

This clone showed up just a few times. What this receptor recognizes is not known. The input lacks base qualities; no much larger clone sits a single base away. The time point label corresponds to: before anti-PD-1 therapy. For bulk TCRbeta sequencing, genomic DNA was extracted from tumor biopsies or peripheral blood, and input amounts ranged from roughly 600 ng to 6,004 ng. Histologically proven advanced or metastatic basal or squamous cell carcinoma was present in all patients, all of whom were poor candidates for surgical resection. The basal cell carcinoma cohort was made up of 11 patients, and bulk tumor TCR sequencing was performed for 7 or 8 of these patients. For CDR1 and CDR2, the germline V gene (reference sequence) lists MNHEY and SMNVEV. V is reduced by 3 bases and J by 0 bases, leaving a spacing of 5 bases between them. The CDR3 measures 14 amino acids from cysteine to phenylalanine. The kept DNA is CDR3 alone, 42 bases in frame from the first base.

The clonotype comes from a human donor with basal cell carcinoma. This specimen consisted of PBMCs, obtained before anti-PD-1 treatment. The rearrangement combines TRBV27 with TRBJ2-2; the D gene cannot be named for sure. Here is the DNA: TGTGCCAGCAGTTTCAGGACGAACACCGGGGAGCTGTTTTTT. Translated, it gives CASSFRTNTGELFF.